This TCR beta chain originates from a study of T-cell reconstitution after alpha-beta-depleted transplantation in children. This CDR3 spans 19 amino acids. About this clonotype: The antigen remains unidentified. The junction and the germline gene differ at one end; a read error may be behind it.

Unique molecular identifiers were used in preparing the TCRbeta library. TCRdb reprocessed the PCR reads with MiXCR, giving one entry per CDR3 protein. The sample lists around 200,000 distinct CDR3 sequences; 8.4% were seen once. Findings and limits, study-wide: By one year post-transplant, T-cell counts and diversity largely arose from T cells that were newly produced. Day-60 TCRbeta diversity that was high in some patients was derived from surviving recipient T cells and thymic progenitors. Several hundred expanded graft clones reportedly gave rise to the alpha-beta T cells present about two months after transplant.

The J gene is TRBJ2-7, the V gene TRBV12-3 or TRBV12-4; TRBD1 is a possible D gene (6 bases). Sequences were derived from PBMCs, mostly from graft donor cells, sampled 360 days after TCRalphabeta/CD19-depleted stem cell transplant. The clonotype originates from a male patient aged 2 to 10 who had a stem cell transplant for acute myeloid leukemia, so the T cells may come from the graft donor. The CDR3 DNA sequence: TGTGCCAGCTGTTTAGCGCGAAAGATAGGACAGTTTGCCTCCTACGAGCAGTACTTC. It is translated as CASCLARKIGQFASYEQYF.